The clone carrying this T cell receptor (beta chain) was seen only a few times. Data came from immunoSEQ multiplex PCR; TCRdb stores just in-frame clones and leaves some out. This sample has some 74,000 clones, with approximately 91% found just once. The data derive from a study of blood T cell repertoires in COVID-19. Study background: Whether acute or convalescent, the COVID-19 samples came from the United States, Italy and Spain.

Trimming removed 3 bases from V and 2 bases from J, with 9 bases in between. The CDR3 runs to 14 residues. CDR1 is LGHNA, CDR2 YSLEER, per germline. The genes are TRBV4-3 and TRBJ2-3, with a weak D call TRBD2 (5 bases). This sequence was found in a man aged 45-65 years with COVID-19, enrolled during active disease. The source material was peripheral blood. The CDR3 spells CASSQSRDTDTQYF. CDR3 DNA sequence: TGCGCCAGCAGCCAGTCCCGGGACACAGATACGCAGTATTTT.